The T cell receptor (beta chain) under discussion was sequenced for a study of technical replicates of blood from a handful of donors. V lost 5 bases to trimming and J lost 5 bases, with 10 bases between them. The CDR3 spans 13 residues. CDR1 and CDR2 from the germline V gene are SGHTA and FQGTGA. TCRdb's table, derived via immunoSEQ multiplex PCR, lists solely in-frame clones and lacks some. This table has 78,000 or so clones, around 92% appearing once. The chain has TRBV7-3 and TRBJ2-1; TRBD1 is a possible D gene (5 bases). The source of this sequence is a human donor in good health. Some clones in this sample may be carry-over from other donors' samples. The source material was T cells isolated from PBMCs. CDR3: CASSPDTHNEQFF. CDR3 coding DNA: TGTGCCAGCAGCCCGGACACGCACAATGAGCAGTTCTTC. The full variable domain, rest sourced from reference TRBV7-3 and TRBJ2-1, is GAGVSQTPSNKVTEKGKYVELRCDPISGHTALYWYRQSLGQGPEFLIYFQGTGAADDSGLPNDRFFAVRPEGSVSTLKIQRTERGDSAVYLCASSPDTHNEQFFGPGTRLTVL.